A single sample is the source of the 4 T cell receptor beta chains below, sequenced in a study of blood T cells in healthy people across ages (dated by TCRdb to between 2015 and 2016). The protocol used for the library was 5' RACE. The listed sequencing device is Illumina HiSeq 2500. A second PCR of roughly 7 to 11 cycles was run with a J-beta primer mix and a sample-barcoded 5' primer. TCRdb reanalyzed the raw reads on its own, using fastp at Q25 for trimming and MiXCR for clone calling, and kept in-frame beta chains. Entries are consolidated by CDR3 protein sequence, retaining the most common genes and DNA. This sample is represented by approximately 780,000 distinct CDR3 sequences; about a quarter of them were singletons. The ten biggest clones cover 3% of the sample. A further study also used this sample, focusing on T cells of mothers and their children.

Sequenced input: blood. These receptors were collected from a boy between 5 and 17 years old in good health.

This clonotype was found a few times. V usage is TRBV5-1 and J usage is TRBJ1-6; D not certain. Looked up from germline, CDR1 is SGHRS and CDR2 is YFSETQ. The CDR3 spans 17 residues. Trimming took 5 bases from V and 0 from J, leaving 15 bases between them. DNA of the CDR3: TGCGCCAGCAGGGTCGATACTCCATCCTCCTATAATTCACCCCTCCACTTT. Residues: CASRVDTPSSYNSPLHF.

This clonotype was counted only a few times. V usage is TRBV24-1 and J usage is TRBJ2-7, with a possible D match to TRBD2 (6 bases). From germline, CDR1 is KGHDR and CDR2 SFDVKD. This CDR3 comprises 15 residues. V was clipped by 9 bases and J by 5 bases, with 22 bases between them. The CDR3 region is CATRLCGERFHEQYF. CDR3 nucleotide sequence: TGTGCCACCCGACTTTGCGGGGAAAGGTTCCACGAGCAGTACTTC.

This chain's CDR3 is CASSYTGRLERGYTF. The CDR3 coding sequence is TGTGCCAGCAGTTACACGGGACGCCTGGAGAGGGGCTACACCTTC. The rearrangement uses TRBV6-6 and TRBJ1-2; possible D gene TRBD1, 5 bases. Trimming removed 2 bases at V and 8 bases at J, with 18 bases between. Per germline, CDR1 MNHNY and CDR2 SVGAGI (reference sequence). This CDR3 region has 15 residues.

The chain links TRBV5-5 to TRBJ2-7, with 8 nucleotides matching TRBD2. J lost 5 bases, V lost 0 bases, and 4 bases had no gene match. Looked up from germline, CDR1 is SGHKS and CDR2 is YYEKEE (reference sequence). The CDR3 is 14 residues long. CDR3: CASSLVLAGNEQYF. CDR3 coding DNA: TGTGCCAGCAGCTTGGTCCTAGCGGGTAACGAGCAGTACTTC. The full variable domain, with the rest looked up from reference TRBV5-5 and TRBJ2-7, is DAGVTQSPTHLIKTRGQQVTLRCSPISGHKSVSWYQQVLGQGPQFIFQYYEKEERGRGNFPDRFSARQFPNYSSELNVNALLLGDSALYLCASSLVLAGNEQYFGPGTRLTVT.